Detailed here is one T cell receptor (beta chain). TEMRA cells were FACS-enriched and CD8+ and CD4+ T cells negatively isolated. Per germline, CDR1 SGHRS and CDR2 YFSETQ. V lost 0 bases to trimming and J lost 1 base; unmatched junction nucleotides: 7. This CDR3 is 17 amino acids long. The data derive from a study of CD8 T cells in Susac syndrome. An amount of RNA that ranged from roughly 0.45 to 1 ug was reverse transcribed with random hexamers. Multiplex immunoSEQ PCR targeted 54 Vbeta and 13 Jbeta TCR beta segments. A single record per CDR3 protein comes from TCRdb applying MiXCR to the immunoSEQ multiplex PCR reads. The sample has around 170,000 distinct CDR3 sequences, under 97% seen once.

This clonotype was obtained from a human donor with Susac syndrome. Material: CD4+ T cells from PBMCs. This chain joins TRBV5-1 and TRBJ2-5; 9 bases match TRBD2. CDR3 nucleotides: TGCGCCAGCAGCTTGGCGGGTCTAGCGGGGATCCAAGAGACCCAGTACTTC. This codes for CASSLAGLAGIQETQYF.